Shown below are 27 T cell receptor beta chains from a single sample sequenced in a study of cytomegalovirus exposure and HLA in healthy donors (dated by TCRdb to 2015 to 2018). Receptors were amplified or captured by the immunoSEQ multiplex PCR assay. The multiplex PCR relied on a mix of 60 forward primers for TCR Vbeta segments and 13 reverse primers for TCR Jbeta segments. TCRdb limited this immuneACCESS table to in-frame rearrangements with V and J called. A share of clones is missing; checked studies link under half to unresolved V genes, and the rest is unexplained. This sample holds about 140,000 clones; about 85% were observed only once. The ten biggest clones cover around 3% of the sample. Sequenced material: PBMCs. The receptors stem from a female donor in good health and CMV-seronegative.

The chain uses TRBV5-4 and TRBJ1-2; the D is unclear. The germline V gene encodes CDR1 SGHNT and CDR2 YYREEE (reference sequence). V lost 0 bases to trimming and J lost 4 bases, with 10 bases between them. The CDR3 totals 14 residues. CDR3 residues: CASSLARGTYGYTF. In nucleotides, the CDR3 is TGTGCCAGCAGCTTGGCCCGGGGTACCTATGGCTACACCTTC.

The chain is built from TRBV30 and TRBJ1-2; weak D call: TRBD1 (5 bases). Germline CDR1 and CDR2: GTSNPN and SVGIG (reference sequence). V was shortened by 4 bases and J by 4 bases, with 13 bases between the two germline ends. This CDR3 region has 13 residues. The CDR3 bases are TGTGCCTGGAAGGTTCAGGGCCCCTATGGCTACACCTTC. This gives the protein CAWKVQGPYGYTF. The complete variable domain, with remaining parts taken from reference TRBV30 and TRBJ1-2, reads SQTIHQWPATLVQPVGSPLSLECTVEGTSNPNLYWYRQAAGRGLQLLFYSVGIGQISSEVPQNLSASRPQDRQFILSSKKLLLSDSGFYLCAWKVQGPYGYTFGSGTRLTVV.

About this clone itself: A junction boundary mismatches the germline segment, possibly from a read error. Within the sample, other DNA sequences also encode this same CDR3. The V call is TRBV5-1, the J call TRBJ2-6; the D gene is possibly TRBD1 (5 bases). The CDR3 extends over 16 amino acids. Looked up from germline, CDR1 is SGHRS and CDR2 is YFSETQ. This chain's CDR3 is CASSLVLNSGANVLTF. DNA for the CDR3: TGCGCCAGCAGCTTGGTTCTAAACTCTGGGGCCAACGTCCTGACCTTC.

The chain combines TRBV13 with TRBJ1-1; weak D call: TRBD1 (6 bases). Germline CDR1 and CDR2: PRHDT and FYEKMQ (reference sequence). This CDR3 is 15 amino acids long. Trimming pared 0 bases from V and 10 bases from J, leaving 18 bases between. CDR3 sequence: CASSLGLSRTEGAFF. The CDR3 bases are TGTGCCAGCAGCTTAGGCCTAAGTCGGACAGAGGGAGCTTTCTTT.

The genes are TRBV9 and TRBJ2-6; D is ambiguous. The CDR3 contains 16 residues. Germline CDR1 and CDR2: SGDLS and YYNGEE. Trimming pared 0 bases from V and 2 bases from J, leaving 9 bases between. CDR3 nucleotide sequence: TGTGCCAGCAGCGTAGGACGGAGCGCTGGGGCCAACGTCCTGACTTTC. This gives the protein CASSVGRSAGANVLTF.

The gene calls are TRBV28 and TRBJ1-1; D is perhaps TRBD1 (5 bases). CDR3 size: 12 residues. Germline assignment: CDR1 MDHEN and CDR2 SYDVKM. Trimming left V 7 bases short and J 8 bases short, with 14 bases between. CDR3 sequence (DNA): TGTGCCAGCAACACCCTCGGGGGAGAAGCTTTCTTT. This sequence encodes CASNTLGGEAFF.

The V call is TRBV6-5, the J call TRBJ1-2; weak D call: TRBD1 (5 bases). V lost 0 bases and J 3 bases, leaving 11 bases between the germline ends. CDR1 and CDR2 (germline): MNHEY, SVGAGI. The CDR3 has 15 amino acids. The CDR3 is CASSYSKGRHYGYTF. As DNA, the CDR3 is TGTGCCAGCAGTTACTCGAAGGGGAGGCACTATGGCTACACCTTC.

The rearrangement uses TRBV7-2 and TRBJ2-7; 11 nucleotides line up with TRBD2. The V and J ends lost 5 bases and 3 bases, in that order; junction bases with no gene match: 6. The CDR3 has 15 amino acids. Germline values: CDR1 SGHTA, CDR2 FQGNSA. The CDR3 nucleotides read TGTGCCAGCAGCGCAACTAGCGGGAGTCTCTACGAGCAGTACTTC. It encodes CASSATSGSLYEQYF.

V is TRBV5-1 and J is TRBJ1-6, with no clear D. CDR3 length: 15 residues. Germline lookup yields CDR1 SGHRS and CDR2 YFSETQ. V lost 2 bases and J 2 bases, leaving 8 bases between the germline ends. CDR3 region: CASSFDSPYNSPLHF. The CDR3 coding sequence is TGCGCCAGCAGCTTTGATAGCCCCTATAATTCACCCCTCCACTTT.

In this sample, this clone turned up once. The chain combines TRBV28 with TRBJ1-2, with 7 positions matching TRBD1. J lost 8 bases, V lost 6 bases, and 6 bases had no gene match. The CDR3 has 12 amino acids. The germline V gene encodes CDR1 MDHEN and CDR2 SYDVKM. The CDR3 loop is CASSRTGVGYTF. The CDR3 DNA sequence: TGTGCCAGCAGCCGAACAGGGGTAGGCTACACCTTC.

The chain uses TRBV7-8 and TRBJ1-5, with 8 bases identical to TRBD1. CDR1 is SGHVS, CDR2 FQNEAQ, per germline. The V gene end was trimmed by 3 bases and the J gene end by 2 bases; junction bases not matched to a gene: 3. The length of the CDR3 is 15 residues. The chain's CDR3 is CASSLLTGGNQPQHF. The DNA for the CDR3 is TGTGCCAGCAGCTTGTTGACAGGGGGCAATCAGCCCCAGCATTTT.

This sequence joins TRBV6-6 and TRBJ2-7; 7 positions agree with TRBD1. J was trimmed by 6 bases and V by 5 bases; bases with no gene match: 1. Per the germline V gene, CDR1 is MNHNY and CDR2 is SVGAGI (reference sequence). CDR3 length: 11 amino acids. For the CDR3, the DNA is TGTGCCAGCAGTACAGGGGTCGAGCAGTACTTC. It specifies CASSTGVEQYF.

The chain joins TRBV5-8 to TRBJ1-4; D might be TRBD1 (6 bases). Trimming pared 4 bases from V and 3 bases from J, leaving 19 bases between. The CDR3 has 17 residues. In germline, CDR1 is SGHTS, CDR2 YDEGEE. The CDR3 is CASSPGGGLGANEKLFF. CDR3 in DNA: TGTGCCAGCAGCCCCGGGGGGGGCCTTGGGGCTAATGAAAAACTGTTTTTT.

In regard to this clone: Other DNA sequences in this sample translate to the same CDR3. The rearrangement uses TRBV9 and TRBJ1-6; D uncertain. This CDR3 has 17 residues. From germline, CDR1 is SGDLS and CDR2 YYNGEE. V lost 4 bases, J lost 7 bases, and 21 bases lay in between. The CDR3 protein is CASSLTWEETLNSPLHF. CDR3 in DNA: TGTGCCAGCAGCCTGACTTGGGAGGAGACTTTAAATTCACCCCTCCACTTT. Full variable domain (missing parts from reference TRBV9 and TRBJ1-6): DSGVTQTPKHLITATGQRVTLRCSPRSGDLSVYWYQQSLDQGLQFLIQYYNGEERAKGNILERFSAQQFPDLHSELNLSSLELGDSALYFCASSLTWEETLNSPLHFGNGTRLTVT.

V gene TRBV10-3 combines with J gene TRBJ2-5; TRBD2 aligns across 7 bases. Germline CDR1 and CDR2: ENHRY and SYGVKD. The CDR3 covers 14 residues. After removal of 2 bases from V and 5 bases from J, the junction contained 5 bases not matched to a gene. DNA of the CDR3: TGTGCCATCAGTGAGCGGACTAGTGGCGAGACCCAGTACTTC. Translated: CAISERTSGETQYF.

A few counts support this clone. The CDR3 here is CASSRGRGEAFF. Written as DNA, the CDR3 is TGCGCCAGCAGCCGAGGCAGGGGAGAAGCTTTCTTT. V usage is TRBV5-1 and J usage is TRBJ1-1; TRBD1 might be the D (6 bases). Trimming removed 4 bases from V and 8 bases from J, with 12 bases in between. Germline values: CDR1 SGHRS, CDR2 YFSETQ. This CDR3 spans 12 amino acids.

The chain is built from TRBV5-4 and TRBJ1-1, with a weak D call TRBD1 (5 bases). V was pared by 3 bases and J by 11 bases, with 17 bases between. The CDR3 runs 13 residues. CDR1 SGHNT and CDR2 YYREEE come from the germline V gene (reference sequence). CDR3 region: CASSSRGELFAFF. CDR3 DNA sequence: TGTGCCAGCAGCTCTCGGGGGGAGCTGTTCGCTTTCTTT.

CDR3 nucleotides: TGCGCCAGCAGCCAAGATCCGGGACAGGGAGTTTCCTACGAGCAGTACTTC. It yields the protein CASSQDPGQGVSYEQYF. The V gene is TRBV4-3, the J gene TRBJ2-7; the match to TRBD1 covers 9 bases. From germline, CDR1 is LGHNA and CDR2 YSLEER. V was clipped by 0 bases and J by 1 base; unmatched bases: 7. The CDR3 runs to 17 residues.

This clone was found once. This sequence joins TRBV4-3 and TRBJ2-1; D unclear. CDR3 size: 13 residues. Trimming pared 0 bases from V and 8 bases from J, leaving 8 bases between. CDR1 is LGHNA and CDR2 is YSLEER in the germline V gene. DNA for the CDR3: TGCGCCAGCAGCCAAGAAATAAGCCATGAGCAGTTCTTC. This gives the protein CASSQEISHEQFF.

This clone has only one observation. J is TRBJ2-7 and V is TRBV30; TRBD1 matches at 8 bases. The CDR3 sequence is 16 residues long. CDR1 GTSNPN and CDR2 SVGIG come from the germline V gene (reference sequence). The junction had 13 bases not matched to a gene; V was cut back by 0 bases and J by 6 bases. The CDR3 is CAWSVLGGRGPSEQYF. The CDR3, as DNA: TGTGCCTGGAGTGTACTGGGAGGCAGGGGGCCGTCCGAGCAGTACTTC.

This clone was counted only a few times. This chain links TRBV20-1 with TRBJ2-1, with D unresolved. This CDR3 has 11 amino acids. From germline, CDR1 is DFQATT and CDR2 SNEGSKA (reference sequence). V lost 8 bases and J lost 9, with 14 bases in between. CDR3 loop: CSYQDFPEQFF. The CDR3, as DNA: TGCAGTTACCAGGATTTCCCTGAGCAGTTCTTC.

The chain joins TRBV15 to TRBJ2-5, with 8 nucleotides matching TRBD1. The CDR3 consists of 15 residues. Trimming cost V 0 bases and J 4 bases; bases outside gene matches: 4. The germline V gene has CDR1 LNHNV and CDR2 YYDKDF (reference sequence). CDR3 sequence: CATSRDPGGGETQYF. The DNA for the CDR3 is TGTGCCACCAGCAGAGATCCAGGGGGCGGAGAGACCCAGTACTTC. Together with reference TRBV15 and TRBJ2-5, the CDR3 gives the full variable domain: DAMVIQNPRYQVTQFGKPVTLSCSQTLNHNVMYWYQQKSSQAPKLLFHYYDKDFNNEADTPDNFQSRRPNTSFCFLDIRSPGLGDTAMYLCATSRDPGGGETQYFGPGTRLLVL.

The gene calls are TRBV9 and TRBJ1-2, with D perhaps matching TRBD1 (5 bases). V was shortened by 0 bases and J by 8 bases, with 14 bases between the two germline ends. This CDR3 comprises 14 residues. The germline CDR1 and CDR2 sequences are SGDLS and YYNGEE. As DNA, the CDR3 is TGTGCCAGCAGCGTAGACTCCAGGGTCGAAGGCTACACCTTC. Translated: CASSVDSRVEGYTF.

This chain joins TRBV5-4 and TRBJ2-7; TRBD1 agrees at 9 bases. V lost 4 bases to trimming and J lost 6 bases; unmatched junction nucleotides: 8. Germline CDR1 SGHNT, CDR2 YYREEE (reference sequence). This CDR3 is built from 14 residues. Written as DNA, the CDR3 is TGTGCCAGCAGCGTCGACAGGGGGTTGTCCGAGCAGTACTTC. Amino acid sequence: CASSVDRGLSEQYF.

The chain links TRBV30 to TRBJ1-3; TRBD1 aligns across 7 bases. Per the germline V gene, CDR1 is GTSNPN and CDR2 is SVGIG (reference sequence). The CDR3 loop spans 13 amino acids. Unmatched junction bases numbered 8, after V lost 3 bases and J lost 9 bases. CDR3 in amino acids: CAWRTDRSGTIYF. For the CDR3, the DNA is TGTGCCTGGAGAACGGACAGGAGTGGCACCATATATTTT.

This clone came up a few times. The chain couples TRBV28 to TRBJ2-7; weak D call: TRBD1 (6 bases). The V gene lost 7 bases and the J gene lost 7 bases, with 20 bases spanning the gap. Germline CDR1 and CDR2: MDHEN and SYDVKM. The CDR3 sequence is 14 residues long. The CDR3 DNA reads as TGTGCCAGCACCAACCGCAGGGGAAGGCTAGAGCAGTACTTC. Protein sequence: CASTNRRGRLEQYF.

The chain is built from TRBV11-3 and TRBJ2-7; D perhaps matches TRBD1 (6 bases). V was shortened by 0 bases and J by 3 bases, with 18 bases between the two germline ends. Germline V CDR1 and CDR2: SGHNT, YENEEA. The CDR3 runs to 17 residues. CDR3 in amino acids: CASSLDTGQIIRYEQYF. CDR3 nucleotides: TGTGCCAGCAGCTTAGATACCGGACAGATAATACGCTACGAGCAGTACTTC.